The clone carrying this TCR beta chain came up many times. What it recognizes is unknown. Libraries for TCR beta were made by quantitative 5'-RACE with molecular barcodes. MiXCR was run by TCRdb on the 5' RACE reads, yielding one entry per CDR3 protein. The sample holds 250,000 to 300,000 distinct CDR3 sequences, around 20% seen once. This record comes from a study of CD8 T cells in ankylosing spondylitis. Findings of the study overall: Enrichment of disease-linked clones was reportedly significant in matched ankylosing spondylitis synovial fluid. Several highly homologous variants made up a TCR beta motif that seemed to typify ankylosing spondylitis blood. CD8+ cells made up the disease-linked clones, which were relatively rare in peripheral blood.

This CDR3 has 16 residues. CDR1 is MNHEY, CDR2 SVGAGI, per germline. Losses at the gene ends were 4 bases for V and 2 bases for J; bases not matched to a gene: 9. This chain joins TRBV6-5 and TRBJ2-7; 9 bases align to TRBD1. The sequenced material came from blood, either unsorted or a sorted T cell fraction (not recorded which). The receptor's source is a male donor with ankylosing spondylitis or in good health (not recorded which). In nucleotides, the CDR3 is TGTGCCAGCAGTTTAGAAGGGACAGGGACGGCCTACGAGCAGTACGTC. It encodes CASSLEGTGTAYEQYV.